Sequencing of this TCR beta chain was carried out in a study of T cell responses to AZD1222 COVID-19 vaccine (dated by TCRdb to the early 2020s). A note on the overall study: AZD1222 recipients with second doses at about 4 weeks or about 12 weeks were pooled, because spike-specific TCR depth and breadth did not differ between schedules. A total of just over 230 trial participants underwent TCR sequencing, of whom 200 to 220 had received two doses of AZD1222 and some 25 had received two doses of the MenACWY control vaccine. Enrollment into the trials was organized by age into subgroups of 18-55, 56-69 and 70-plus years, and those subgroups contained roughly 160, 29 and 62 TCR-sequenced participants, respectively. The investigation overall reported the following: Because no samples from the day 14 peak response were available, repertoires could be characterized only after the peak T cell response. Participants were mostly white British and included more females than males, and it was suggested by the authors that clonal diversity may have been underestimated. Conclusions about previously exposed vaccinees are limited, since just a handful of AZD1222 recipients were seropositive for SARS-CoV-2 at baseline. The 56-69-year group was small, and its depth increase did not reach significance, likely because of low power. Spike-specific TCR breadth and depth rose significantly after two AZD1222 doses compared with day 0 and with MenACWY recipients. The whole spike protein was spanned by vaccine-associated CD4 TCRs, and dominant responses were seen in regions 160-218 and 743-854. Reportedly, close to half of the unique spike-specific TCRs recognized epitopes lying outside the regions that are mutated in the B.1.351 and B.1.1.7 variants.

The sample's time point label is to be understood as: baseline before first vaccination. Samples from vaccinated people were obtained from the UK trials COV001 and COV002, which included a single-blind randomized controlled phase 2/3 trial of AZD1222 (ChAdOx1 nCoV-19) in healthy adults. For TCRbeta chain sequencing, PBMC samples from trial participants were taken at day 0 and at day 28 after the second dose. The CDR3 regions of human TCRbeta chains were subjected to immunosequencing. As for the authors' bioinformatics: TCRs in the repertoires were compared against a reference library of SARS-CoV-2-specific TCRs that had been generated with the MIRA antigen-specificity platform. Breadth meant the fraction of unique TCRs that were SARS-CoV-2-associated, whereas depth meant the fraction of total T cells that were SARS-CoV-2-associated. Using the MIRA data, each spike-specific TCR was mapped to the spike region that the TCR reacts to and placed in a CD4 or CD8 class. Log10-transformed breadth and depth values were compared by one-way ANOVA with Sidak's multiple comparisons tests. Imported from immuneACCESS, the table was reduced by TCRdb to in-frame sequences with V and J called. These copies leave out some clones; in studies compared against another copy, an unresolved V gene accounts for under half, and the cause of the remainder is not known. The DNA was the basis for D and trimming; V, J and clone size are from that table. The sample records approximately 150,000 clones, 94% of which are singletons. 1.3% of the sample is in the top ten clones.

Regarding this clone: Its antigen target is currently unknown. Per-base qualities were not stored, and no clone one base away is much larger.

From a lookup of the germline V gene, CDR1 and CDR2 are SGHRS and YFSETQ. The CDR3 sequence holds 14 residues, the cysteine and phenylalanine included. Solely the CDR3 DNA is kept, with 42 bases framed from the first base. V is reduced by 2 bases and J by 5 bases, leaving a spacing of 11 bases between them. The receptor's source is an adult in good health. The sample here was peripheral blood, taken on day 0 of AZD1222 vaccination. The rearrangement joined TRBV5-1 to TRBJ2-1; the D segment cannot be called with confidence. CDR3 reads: CASSFRVGDNEQFF. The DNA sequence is TGCGCCAGCAGCTTCCGTGTTGGCGACAATGAGCAGTTCTTC.